A single sample is the source of the 29 T cell receptor beta chains below, sequenced in a study of shared clonotypes between healthy human individuals. Produced via immunoSEQ multiplex PCR; TCRdb's table is partial and in-frame only. The top ten hold about 1.5% of the sample, which has around 2,000,000 clones, under 95% seen once. Naive-designated CD8 cells lacked CD45RO, were positively enriched for CCR7, and omitted terminally differentiated effector memory CD45RA+ cells. The sample was naive CD8+ T cells from PBMCs. These TCRs come from a man younger than 30 in good health. Some clones in this sample may be carry-over from other donors' samples.

V and J are TRBV15 and TRBJ1-2, with 7 bases aligning to TRBD1. Germline lookup yields CDR1 LNHNV and CDR2 YYDKDF (reference sequence). CDR3 size: 15 residues. Trimming at V came to 3 bases and at J to 8 bases, leaving 12 bases not matched to a gene. The CDR3 protein is CATSSTGAPRVGYTF. The CDR3 DNA is TGTGCCACCAGCAGCACAGGGGCGCCGCGTGTCGGCTACACCTTC.

Comment on this clone: Other nucleotide sequences in the sample specify the same CDR3. The rearrangement links TRBV27 to TRBJ1-2, with D hard to call. Trimming shortened V by 0 bases and J by 5 bases, and 7 bases separated the two germline ends. The CDR3 contains 13 residues. Looked up from germline, CDR1 is MNHEY and CDR2 is SMNVEV (reference sequence). The chain's CDR3 is CASSLSGLYGYTF. For the CDR3, the DNA is TGTGCCAGCAGTTTATCCGGGTTGTATGGCTACACCTTC.

The chain carries TRBV27 and TRBJ2-3; maybe TRBD2 (6 bases). The CDR3 is 15 residues long. Trimming removed 2 bases at V and 5 bases at J, with 14 bases between. The germline CDR1 and CDR2 sequences are MNHEY and SMNVEV (reference sequence). CDR3 nucleotides: TGTGCCAGCAGTTTAGGAAGAGCGGGTGTAGATACGCAGTATTTT. Protein product: CASSLGRAGVDTQYF.

This clone was observed once. The CDR3 sequence is CASSQDNIGQGTEAFF. CDR3 coding DNA: TGCGCCAGCAGCCAAGATAATATAGGACAGGGCACTGAAGCTTTCTTT. This chain joins TRBV4-3 and TRBJ1-1; TRBD1 aligns across 8 bases. Germline lookup yields CDR1 LGHNA and CDR2 YSLEER. This CDR3 has 16 residues. V shed 0 bases and J 4 bases; nucleotides not matched to a gene: 7.

This chain links TRBV5-4 with TRBJ2-1, with 8 bases identical to TRBD2. The germline CDR1 and CDR2 sequences are SGHNT and YYREEE (reference sequence). This CDR3 contains 14 residues. V lost 0 bases to trimming and J lost 5 bases; unmatched junction nucleotides: 1. The CDR3 DNA reads as TGTGCCAGCAGCTTGGAGCGGGAGCACAATGAGCAGTTCTTC. Its translation is CASSLEREHNEQFF.

The J gene is TRBJ1-1, the V gene TRBV7-8, with D perhaps TRBD1 (5 bases). Germline V gene sequence: CDR1 SGHVS, CDR2 FQNEAQ. Trimming pared 5 bases from V and 1 base from J, leaving 11 bases between. This CDR3 region has 14 residues. CDR3 loop: CASSPGPWNTEAFF. As DNA, the CDR3 is TGTGCCAGCAGCCCGGGACCTTGGAACACTGAAGCTTTCTTT.

This clone was seen a handful of times. The CDR3 is CSVITDLMNTEAFF. CDR3 DNA: TGCAGCGTCATAACCGACCTTATGAACACTGAAGCTTTCTTT. The chain recombines TRBV29-1 with TRBJ1-1; D is unclear. Trimming left V 6 bases short and J 0 bases short, with 14 bases between. Germline CDR1 SQVTM, CDR2 ANQGSEA. This CDR3 is built from 14 residues.

In nucleotides, the CDR3 is TGTGCCAGCACCCCGGACCCCTCCTTGGAGACCCAGTACTTC. It is translated as CASTPDPSLETQYF. This rearrangement joins TRBV27 to TRBJ2-5; D gene unclear. V was cut by 7 bases and J by 5 bases, with 17 bases left in between. This CDR3 has 14 amino acids. Germline CDR1 and CDR2: MNHEY and SMNVEV (reference sequence).

The J gene is TRBJ2-1, the V gene TRBV7-9; no definite D call. CDR1 and CDR2 from the germline V gene are SEHNR and FQNEAQ (reference sequence). The CDR3 totals 15 residues. Trimming stripped 5 bases from V and 1 base from J, with 12 bases between. The CDR3 nucleotides are TGTGCCAGCAGCAGGGCATCGGGTTCCTACAATGAGCAGTTCTTC. It yields the protein CASSRASGSYNEQFF.

The CDR3 loop is CASSGRSNEKLFF. DNA for the CDR3: TGTGCCAGCAGCGGACGATCTAATGAAAAACTGTTTTTT. The chain is built from TRBV13 and TRBJ1-4; D uncertain. Trimming shortened V by 5 bases and J by 3 bases, and 7 bases separated the two germline ends. The CDR3 runs to 13 residues. Germline lookup yields CDR1 PRHDT and CDR2 FYEKMQ (reference sequence).

V usage is TRBV4-1 and J usage is TRBJ2-7, with D perhaps TRBD2 (6 bases). V lost 4 bases and J 4 bases, leaving 14 bases between the germline ends. This CDR3 comprises 14 residues. Germline loops: CDR1 MGHRA, CDR2 YSYEKL. CDR3 sequence reads: CASSPRDSQYEQYF. Here the CDR3 DNA reads TGCGCCAGCAGCCCACGGGACTCACAATACGAGCAGTACTTC.

In DNA form, the CDR3 reads TGTGCCAGCAGCTTGGGGACTATCTATGGCTACACCTTC. As protein: CASSLGTIYGYTF. The rearrangement uses TRBV11-2 and TRBJ1-2; tentative D call: TRBD1 (5 bases). This CDR3 is 13 amino acids long. In germline, CDR1 is SGHAT, CDR2 FQNNGV. Trimming removed 3 bases from V and 4 bases from J, with 9 bases in between.

The V call is TRBV25-1, the J call TRBJ2-7; TRBD1 is a possible D gene (6 bases). The CDR3 spans 14 residues. CDR1 is MGHDK and CDR2 is SYGVNS in the germline V gene. V was pared by 3 bases and J by 3 bases, with 12 bases between. CDR3 DNA sequence: TGTGCCAGCAGTGACTCCGGGACACACTACGAGCAGTACTTC. Encoded protein: CASSDSGTHYEQYF.

V is TRBV11-2 and J is TRBJ2-7, with D unresolved. This CDR3 has 18 residues. V lost 5 bases and J 0 bases, leaving 23 bases between the germline ends. Looked up from germline, CDR1 is SGHAT and CDR2 is FQNNGV. Here the CDR3 reads CASSPPTLRHRTSYEQYF. For the CDR3, the DNA is TGTGCCAGCAGCCCCCCAACTCTGAGACACCGAACCTCCTACGAGCAGTACTTC.

The chain combines TRBV5-1 with TRBJ2-1; 7 bases are shared with TRBD2. CDR1 is SGHRS and CDR2 is YFSETQ in the germline V gene. Unmatched junction bases numbered 5, after V lost 0 bases and J lost 2 bases. This CDR3 has 16 amino acids. The CDR3 bases are TGCGCCAGCAGCTTGGGTCTGGGAGGGGCCTACAATGAGCAGTTCTTC. Translated, it gives CASSLGLGGAYNEQFF.

This chain links TRBV10-1 with TRBJ1-2; D not resolved. V shed 4 bases and J shed 2 bases, with 8 bases lying between them. The CDR3 loop spans 13 amino acids. Germline V gene data show CDR1 as WNHNN and CDR2 as SYGVQD (reference sequence). The CDR3 DNA reads TGCGCCAGCAGTGCGGCAGCGAACTATGGCTACACCTTC. Protein: CASSAAANYGYTF.

The genes are TRBV11-2 and TRBJ1-3; unclear D gene. The CDR3 totals 16 residues. Germline-derived CDR1 and CDR2 are SGHAT and FQNNGV. Trimming left V 7 bases short and J 0 bases short, with 16 bases between. CDR3 residues: CASIPGVGSSGNTIYF. Written as DNA, the CDR3 is TGTGCCAGCATCCCTGGAGTGGGGAGCTCTGGAAACACCATATATTTT.

The genes are TRBV10-3 and TRBJ1-2; TRBD1 aligns across 8 bases. V shed 8 bases and J 4 bases; nucleotides not matched to a gene: 9. Germline V lookup: CDR1 ENHRY, CDR2 SYGVKD. This CDR3 is 14 amino acids long. CDR3 region: CAIPSGQGTYGYTF. Written as DNA, the CDR3 is TGTGCCATCCCCTCCGGACAGGGTACCTATGGCTACACCTTC.

This clone was detected only once. This chain links TRBV7-8 with TRBJ2-1, with 14 bases aligning to TRBD2. In germline, CDR1 is SGHVS, CDR2 FQNEAQ. With 5 bases clipped from V and 8 bases from J, the junction kept 5 bases outside the gene matches. The CDR3 spans 15 residues. DNA of the CDR3: TGTGCCAGCAGCCCGAGACTAGCGGGAGGGGATGAGCAGTTCTTC. Protein sequence: CASSPRLAGGDEQFF.

The chain is built from TRBV28 and TRBJ1-1, with D maybe TRBD1 (5 bases). Germline V CDR1 and CDR2: MDHEN, SYDVKM. CDR3 length equals 14 residues. Trimming removed 3 bases from V and 0 bases from J, with 8 bases in between. CDR3: CASSFRDMNTEAFF. The DNA of the CDR3 is TGTGCCAGCAGTTTCAGGGATATGAACACTGAAGCTTTCTTT. Combining the CDR3 with reference TRBV28 and TRBJ1-1 gives the whole variable domain DVKVTQSSRYLVKRTGEKVFLECVQDMDHENMFWYRQDPGLGLRLIYFSYDVKMKEKGDIPEGYSVSREKKERFSLILESASTNQTSMYLCASSFRDMNTEAFFGQGTRLTVV.

The chain couples TRBV28 to TRBJ2-7; 13 positions agree with TRBD2. CDR1 MDHEN and CDR2 SYDVKM come from the germline V gene. Trimming removed 5 bases from V and 5 bases from J; junction bases left unmatched: 9. The CDR3 extends over 16 amino acids. The CDR3 coding sequence is TGTGCCAGCAGTCCATATGGGACTAGCGGGACCCACGAGCAGTACTTC. As protein: CASSPYGTSGTHEQYF.

The chain couples TRBV6-5 to TRBJ2-7; 10 nucleotides match TRBD1. CDR1 is MNHEY and CDR2 is SVGAGI in the germline V gene. V shed 6 bases, J shed 5 bases, and the junction held 10 bases outside the gene matches. The CDR3 totals 15 residues. In nucleotides, the CDR3 is TGTGCCAGCAGCCTTACCGGGACAGGGGCACACGAGCAGTACTTC. Translating gives CASSLTGTGAHEQYF.

This chain uses TRBV10-2 with TRBJ2-5; D may be TRBD1 (5 bases). The V end was cut by 2 bases, the J end by 2 bases, with 15 bases between. The CDR3 has 16 residues. Per the germline V gene, CDR1 is WSHSY and CDR2 is SAAADI. DNA of the CDR3: TGCGCCAGCAGTGAGGGTGGGTGGGGCAAACAAGAGACCCAGTACTTC. Translating gives CASSEGGWGKQETQYF.

This clone showed up just a few times. Different DNA sequences within this sample yield the same CDR3. The genes are TRBV29-1 and TRBJ1-2; D possibly corresponds to TRBD1 (6 bases). CDR1 and CDR2 (germline): SQVTM, ANQGSEA. CDR3 length: 11 amino acids. Trimming stripped 6 bases from V and 8 bases from J, with 13 bases between. The CDR3 protein is CSVVQGYGYTF. CDR3 nucleotide sequence: TGCAGCGTAGTACAGGGTTACGGCTACACCTTC. The full variable domain, in which reference TRBV29-1 and TRBJ1-2 provide the parts outside the CDR3, is SAVISQKPSRDICQRGTSLTIQCQVDSQVTMMFWYRQQPGQSLTLIATANQGSEATYESGFVIDKFPISRPNLTFSTLTVSNMSPEDSSIYLCSVVQGYGYTFGSGTRLTVV.

CDR3 region: CASSKLALSTGELFF. CDR3 nucleotides: TGTGCCAGCTCAAAACTAGCTCTAAGCACCGGGGAGCTGTTTTTT. The chain has TRBV6-6 and TRBJ2-2, with D perhaps matching TRBD2 (6 bases). CDR3 size: 15 residues. The V end lost 8 bases, the J end lost 4 bases, and 17 bases lay between the germline ends. The germline V gene encodes CDR1 MNHNY and CDR2 SVGAGI (reference sequence).

The chain joins TRBV28 to TRBJ1-1; D gene uncertain. Germline lookup yields CDR1 MDHEN and CDR2 SYDVKM. V lost 3 bases and J 0 bases, leaving 8 bases between the germline ends. The CDR3 has 14 amino acids. The CDR3, as DNA: TGTGCCAGCAGTTTCCATTCCGTGAACACTGAAGCTTTCTTT. Its protein is CASSFHSVNTEAFF.

The V and J genes are TRBV11-2 and TRBJ2-7; D is perhaps TRBD1 (6 bases). This CDR3 has 15 amino acids. V was pared by 3 bases and J by 0 bases, with 12 bases between. CDR1 and CDR2 (germline): SGHAT, FQNNGV. The CDR3 is CASSLYRVSSYEQYF. CDR3 in DNA: TGTGCCAGCAGCTTGTACAGGGTAAGCTCCTACGAGCAGTACTTC.

This chain joins TRBV7-8 and TRBJ1-2; D unclear. Germline V gene lookup returns CDR1 SGHVS and CDR2 FQNEAQ. This CDR3 comprises 14 residues. Deletions cut 5 bases from V and 2 bases from J, with 12 bases between. CDR3 loop: CASSPERGNYGYTF. CDR3 coding DNA: TGTGCCAGCAGCCCCGAGAGAGGGAACTATGGCTACACCTTC.

The V and J genes are TRBV6-5 and TRBJ1-2; weak D call: TRBD1 (6 bases). The ends were cut back, 4 bases at V and 3 bases at J, with 15 bases in the middle. Germline V gene data show CDR1 as MNHEY and CDR2 as SVGAGI. This CDR3 region has 15 residues. The CDR3 DNA follows: TGTGCCAGCAGTTTTAGACGAGGGGGGGACTATGGCTACACCTTC. The encoded protein is CASSFRRGGDYGYTF.